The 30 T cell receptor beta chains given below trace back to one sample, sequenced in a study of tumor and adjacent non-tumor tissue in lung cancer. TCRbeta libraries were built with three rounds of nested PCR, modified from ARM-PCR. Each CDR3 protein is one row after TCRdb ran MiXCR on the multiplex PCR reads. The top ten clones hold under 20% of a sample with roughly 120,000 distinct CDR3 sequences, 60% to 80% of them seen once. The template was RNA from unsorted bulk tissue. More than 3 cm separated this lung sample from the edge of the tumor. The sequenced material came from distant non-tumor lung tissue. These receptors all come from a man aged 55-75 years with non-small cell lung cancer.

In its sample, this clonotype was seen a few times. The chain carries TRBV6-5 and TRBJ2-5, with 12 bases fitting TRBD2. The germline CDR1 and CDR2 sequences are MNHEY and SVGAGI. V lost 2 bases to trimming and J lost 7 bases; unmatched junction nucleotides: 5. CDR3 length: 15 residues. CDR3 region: CASSYKMGLAGTQYF. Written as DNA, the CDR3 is TGTGCCAGCAGTTACAAAATGGGACTAGCGGGGACCCAGTACTTC.

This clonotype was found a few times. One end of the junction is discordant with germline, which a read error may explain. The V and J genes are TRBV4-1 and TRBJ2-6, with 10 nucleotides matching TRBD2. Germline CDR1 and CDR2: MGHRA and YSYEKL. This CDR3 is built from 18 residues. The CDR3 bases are TGCGCTAGCAGCCCCCTAGCGGGGGAGCACTCTGGGGCCAACGCCCTGACTTTC. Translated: CASSPLAGEHSGANALTF.

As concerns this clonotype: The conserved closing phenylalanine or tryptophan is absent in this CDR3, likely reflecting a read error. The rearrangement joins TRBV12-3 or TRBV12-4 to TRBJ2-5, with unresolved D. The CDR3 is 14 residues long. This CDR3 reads CATSLFRIEETQYV. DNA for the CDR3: TGTGCCACCAGTCTCTTCAGGATAGAAGAGACCCAGTACGTC.

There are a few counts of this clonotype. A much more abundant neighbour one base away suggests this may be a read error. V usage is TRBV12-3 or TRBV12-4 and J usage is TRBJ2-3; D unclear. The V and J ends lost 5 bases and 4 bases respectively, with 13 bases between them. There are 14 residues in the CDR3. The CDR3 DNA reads TGTGCCAGCAGTAAAAGCACCATATCAGATACGCAGTATTTT. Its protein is CASSKSTISDTQYF.

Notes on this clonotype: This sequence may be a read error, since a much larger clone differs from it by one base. The CDR3 DNA sequence: TGTACCTGGAGCATCGGAGGGAGGGAGACCCAGTACTTC. It codes for CTWSIGGRETQYF. The chain recombines TRBV30 with TRBJ2-5, with D maybe TRBD2 (6 bases). The CDR3 contains 13 residues. Germline CDR1 is GTSNPN and CDR2 is SVGIG (reference sequence).

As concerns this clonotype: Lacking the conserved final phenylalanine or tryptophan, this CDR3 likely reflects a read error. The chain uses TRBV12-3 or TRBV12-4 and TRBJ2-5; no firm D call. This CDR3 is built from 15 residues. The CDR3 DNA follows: TGTGCCAGCACTTTAACTAACGCACACCAAGAGACCCAGTACTTA. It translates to CASTLTNAHQETQYL.

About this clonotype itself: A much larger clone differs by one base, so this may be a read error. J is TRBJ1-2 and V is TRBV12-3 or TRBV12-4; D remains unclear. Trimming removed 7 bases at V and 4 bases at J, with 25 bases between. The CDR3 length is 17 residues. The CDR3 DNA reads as TGTGCCAGCACCCGTCGCGGTTCCGGAGAGGGAATCTATGGCTACACCTTC. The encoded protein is CASTRRGSGEGIYGYTF.

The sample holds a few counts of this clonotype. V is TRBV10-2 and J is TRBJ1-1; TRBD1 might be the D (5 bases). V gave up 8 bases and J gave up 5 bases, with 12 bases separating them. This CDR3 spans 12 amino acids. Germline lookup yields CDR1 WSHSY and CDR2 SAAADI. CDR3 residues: CASQGFWTEAFF. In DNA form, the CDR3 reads TGCGCCAGCCAGGGTTTCTGGACTGAAGCTTTCTTT.

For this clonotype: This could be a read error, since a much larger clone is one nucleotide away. Written as DNA, the CDR3 is TGTGCCAGCAGCACAGACATAGACTACGAGCAGTACTTC. Its protein is CASSTDIDYEQYF. The chain has TRBV7-8 and TRBJ2-7; D remains unclear. The CDR3 length is 13 residues. V was shortened by 5 bases and J by 3 bases, with 11 bases between the two germline ends. The germline V gene has CDR1 SGHVS and CDR2 FQNEAQ.

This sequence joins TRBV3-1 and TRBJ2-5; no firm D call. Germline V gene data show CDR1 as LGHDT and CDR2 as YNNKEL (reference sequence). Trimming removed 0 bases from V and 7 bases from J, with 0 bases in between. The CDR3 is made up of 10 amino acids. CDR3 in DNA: TGTGCCAGCAGCCAAGAGACCCAGTACTTC. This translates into CASSQETQYF.

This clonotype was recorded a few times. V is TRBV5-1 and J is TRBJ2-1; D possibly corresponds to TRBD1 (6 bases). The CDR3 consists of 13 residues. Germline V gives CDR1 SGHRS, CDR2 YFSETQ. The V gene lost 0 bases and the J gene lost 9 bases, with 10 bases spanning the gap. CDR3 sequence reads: CASSLATQGEQFF. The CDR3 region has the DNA TGCGCCAGCAGCTTGGCTACACAGGGTGAGCAGTTCTTC. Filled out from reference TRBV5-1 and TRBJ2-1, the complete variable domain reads KAGVTQTPRYLIKTRGQQVTLSCSPISGHRSVSWYQQTPGQGLQFLFEYFSETQRNKGNFPGRFSGRQFSNSRSEMNVSTLELGDSALYLCASSLATQGEQFFGPGTRLTVL.

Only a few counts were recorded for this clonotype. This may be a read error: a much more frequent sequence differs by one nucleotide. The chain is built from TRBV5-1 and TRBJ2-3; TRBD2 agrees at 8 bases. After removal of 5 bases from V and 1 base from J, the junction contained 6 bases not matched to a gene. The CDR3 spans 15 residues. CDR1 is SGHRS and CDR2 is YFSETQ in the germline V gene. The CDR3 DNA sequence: TGCGCCAGCAGACGTAGCGGGACCGGCACAGATACGCAGTATTTT. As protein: CASRRSGTGTDTQYF.

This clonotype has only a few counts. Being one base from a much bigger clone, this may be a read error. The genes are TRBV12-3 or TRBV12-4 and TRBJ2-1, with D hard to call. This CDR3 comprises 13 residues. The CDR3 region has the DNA TGTGCCAGCAGAAGGGATTTTTACAATGGGCAGTTCTTC. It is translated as CASRRDFYNGQFF.

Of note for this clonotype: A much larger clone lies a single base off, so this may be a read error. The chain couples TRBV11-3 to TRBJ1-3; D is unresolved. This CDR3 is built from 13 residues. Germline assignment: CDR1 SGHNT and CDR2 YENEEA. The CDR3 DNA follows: TGTGCCAGCGCAGGTGTCTCTGGAAAAACCATGTATTTT. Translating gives CASAGVSGKTMYF.

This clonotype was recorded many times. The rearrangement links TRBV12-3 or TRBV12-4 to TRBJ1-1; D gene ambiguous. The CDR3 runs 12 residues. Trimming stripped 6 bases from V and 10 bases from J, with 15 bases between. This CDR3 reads CASRPVGLVAFF. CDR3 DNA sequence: TGTGCCAGCAGGCCGGTAGGCCTCGTAGCTTTCTTT.

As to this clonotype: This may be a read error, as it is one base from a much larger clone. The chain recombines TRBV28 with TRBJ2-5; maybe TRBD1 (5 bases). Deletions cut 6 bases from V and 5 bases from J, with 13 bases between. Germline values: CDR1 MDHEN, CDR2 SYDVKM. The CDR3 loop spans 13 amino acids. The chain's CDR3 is CASSLRDLETQYF. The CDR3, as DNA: TGTGCCAGCAGCCTCAGGGATTTGGAGACCCAGTACTTC.

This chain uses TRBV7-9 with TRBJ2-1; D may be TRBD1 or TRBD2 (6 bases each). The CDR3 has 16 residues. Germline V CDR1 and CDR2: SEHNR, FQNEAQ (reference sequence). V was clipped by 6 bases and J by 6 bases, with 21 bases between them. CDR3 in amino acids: CASSSGASEMGNEQFF. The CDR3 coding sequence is TGTGCCAGCAGTTCAGGGGCTAGCGAGATGGGCAATGAGCAGTTCTTC. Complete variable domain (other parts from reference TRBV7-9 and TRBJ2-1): DTGVSQNPRHKITKRGQNVTFRCDPISEHNRLYWYRQTLGQGPEFLTYFQNEAQLEKSRLLSDRFSAERPKGSFSTLEIQRTEQGDSAMYLCASSSGASEMGNEQFFGPGTRLTVL.

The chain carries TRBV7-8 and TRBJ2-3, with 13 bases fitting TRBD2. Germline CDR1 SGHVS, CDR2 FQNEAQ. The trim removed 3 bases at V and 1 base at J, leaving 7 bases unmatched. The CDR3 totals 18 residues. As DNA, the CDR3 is TGTGCCAGCAGCTTTACTAGCGGGGGGGCCCTGGGCACAGATACGCAGTATTTT. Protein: CASSFTSGGALGTDTQYF.

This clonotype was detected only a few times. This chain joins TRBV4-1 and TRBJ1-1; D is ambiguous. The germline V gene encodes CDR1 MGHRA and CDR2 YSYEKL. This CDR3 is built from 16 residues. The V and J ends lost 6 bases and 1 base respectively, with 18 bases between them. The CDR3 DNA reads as TGCGCCAGCAGTCGATCGGCCCCGGATTCGAACACTGAAGCTTTCTTT. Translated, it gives CASSRSAPDSNTEAFF.

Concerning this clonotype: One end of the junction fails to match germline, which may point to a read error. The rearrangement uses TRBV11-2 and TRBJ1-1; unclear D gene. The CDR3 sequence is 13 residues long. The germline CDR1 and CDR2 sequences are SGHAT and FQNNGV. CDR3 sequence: CASNLGPRYQALF. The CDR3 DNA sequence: TGTGCCAGCAACTTAGGCCCCAGGTATCAAGCCCTCTTT.

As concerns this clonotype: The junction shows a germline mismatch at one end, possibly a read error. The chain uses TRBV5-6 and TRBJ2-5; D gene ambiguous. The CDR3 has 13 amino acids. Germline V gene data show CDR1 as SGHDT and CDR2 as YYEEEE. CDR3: CASSLASPETEYF. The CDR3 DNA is TGTGCCAGCAGCTTGGCAAGTCCAGAGACCGAGTACTTC.

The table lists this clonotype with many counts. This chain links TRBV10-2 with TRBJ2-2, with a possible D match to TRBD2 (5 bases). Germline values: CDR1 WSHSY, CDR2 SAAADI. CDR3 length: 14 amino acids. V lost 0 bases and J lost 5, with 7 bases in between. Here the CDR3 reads CASSESEETGELFF. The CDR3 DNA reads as TGCGCCAGCAGTGAGTCGGAGGAAACCGGGGAGCTGTTTTTT.

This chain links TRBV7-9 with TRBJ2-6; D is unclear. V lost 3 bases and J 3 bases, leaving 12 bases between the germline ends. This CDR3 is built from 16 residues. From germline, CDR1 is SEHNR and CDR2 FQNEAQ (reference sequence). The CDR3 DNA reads TGTGCCAGCAGCTTTCCCATGGGGATTGGGGCCAACGTCCTGACTTTC. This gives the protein CASSFPMGIGANVLTF.

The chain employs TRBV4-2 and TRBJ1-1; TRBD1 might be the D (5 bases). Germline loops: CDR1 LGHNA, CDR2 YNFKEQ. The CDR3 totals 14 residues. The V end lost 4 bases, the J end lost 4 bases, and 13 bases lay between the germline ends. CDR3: CASSRGEHGTEAFF. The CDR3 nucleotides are TGTGCCAGCAGCCGAGGGGAGCATGGCACTGAAGCTTTCTTT.

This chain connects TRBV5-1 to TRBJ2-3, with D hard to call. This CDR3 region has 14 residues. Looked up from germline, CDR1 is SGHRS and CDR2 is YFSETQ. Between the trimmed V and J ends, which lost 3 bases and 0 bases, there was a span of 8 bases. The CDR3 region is CASSYDTSTDTQYF. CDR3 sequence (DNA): TGCGCCAGCAGCTACGATACTAGCACAGATACGCAGTATTTT.

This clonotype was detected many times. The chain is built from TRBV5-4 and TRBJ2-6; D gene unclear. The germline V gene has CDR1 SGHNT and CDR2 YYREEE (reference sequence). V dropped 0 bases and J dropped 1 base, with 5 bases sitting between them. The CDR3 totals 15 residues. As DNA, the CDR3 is TGTGCCAGCAGCTTGGTCGGATCTGGGGCCAACGTCCTGACTTTC. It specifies CASSLVGSGANVLTF.

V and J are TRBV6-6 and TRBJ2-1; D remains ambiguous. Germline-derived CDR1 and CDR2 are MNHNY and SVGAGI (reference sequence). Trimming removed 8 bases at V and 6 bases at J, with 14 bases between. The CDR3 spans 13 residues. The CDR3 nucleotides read TGTGCCAGCGGGATAGGGTCATTCAATGAGCAGTTCTTC. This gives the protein CASGIGSFNEQFF.

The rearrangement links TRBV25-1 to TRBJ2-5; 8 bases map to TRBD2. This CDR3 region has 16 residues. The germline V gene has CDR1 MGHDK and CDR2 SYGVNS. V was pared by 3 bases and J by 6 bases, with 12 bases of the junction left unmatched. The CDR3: CASSDSREGRDKTQYF. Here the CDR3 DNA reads TGTGCCAGCAGTGATAGTCGGGAGGGCCGGGATAAGACCCAGTACTTC.

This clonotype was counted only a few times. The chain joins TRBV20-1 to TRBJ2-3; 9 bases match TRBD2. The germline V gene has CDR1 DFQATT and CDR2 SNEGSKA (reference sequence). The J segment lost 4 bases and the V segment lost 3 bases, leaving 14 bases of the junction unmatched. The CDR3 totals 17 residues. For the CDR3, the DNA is TGCAGTGCTAGCACCCCCCTCTGGCGGGAGGGCTCAGATACGCAGTATTTT. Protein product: CSASTPLWREGSDTQYF.

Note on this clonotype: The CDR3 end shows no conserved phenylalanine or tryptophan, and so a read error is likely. CDR3 protein: CASSYSDAGELFS. The CDR3 coding sequence is TGTGCCAGCAGTTACTCGGATGCCGGGGAGCTGTTTTCT. The rearrangement joins TRBV6-2 or TRBV6-3 to TRBJ2-2, with D hard to call. Looked up from germline, CDR1 is MNHEY and CDR2 is SVGEGT. V lost 0 bases and J lost 6, with 5 bases in between. This CDR3 spans 13 amino acids.